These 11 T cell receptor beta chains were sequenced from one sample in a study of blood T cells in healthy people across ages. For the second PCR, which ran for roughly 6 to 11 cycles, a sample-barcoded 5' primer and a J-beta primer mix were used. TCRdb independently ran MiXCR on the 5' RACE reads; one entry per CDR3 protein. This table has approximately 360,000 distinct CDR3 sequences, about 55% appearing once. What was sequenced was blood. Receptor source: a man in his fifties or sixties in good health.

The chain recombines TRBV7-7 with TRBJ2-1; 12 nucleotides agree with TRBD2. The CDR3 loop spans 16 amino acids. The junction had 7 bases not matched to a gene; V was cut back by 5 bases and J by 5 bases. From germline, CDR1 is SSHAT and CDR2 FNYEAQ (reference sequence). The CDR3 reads CASSPRTSGVHNEQFF. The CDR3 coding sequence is TGTGCCAGCAGCCCCAGGACTAGCGGGGTCCACAATGAGCAGTTCTTC.

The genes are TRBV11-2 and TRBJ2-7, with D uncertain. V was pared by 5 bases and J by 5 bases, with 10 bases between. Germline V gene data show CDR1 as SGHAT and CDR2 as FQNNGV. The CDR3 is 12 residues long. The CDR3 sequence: CASSLNFHEQYF. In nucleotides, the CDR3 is TGTGCCAGCAGCCTTAACTTCCACGAGCAGTACTTC.

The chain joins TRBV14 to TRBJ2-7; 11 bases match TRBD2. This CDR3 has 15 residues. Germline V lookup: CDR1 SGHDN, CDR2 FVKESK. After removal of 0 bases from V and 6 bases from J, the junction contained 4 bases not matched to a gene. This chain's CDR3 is CASSQEALAGAEQYF. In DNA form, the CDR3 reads TGTGCCAGCAGCCAAGAGGCACTAGCGGGAGCCGAGCAGTACTTC.

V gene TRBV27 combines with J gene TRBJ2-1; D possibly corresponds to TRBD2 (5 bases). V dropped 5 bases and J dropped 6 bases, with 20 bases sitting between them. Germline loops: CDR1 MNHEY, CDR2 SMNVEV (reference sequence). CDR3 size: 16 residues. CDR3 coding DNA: TGTGCCAGCAGTCCTCCCCCTATGGGAGTTCCCAATGAGCAGTTCTTC. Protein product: CASSPPPMGVPNEQFF.

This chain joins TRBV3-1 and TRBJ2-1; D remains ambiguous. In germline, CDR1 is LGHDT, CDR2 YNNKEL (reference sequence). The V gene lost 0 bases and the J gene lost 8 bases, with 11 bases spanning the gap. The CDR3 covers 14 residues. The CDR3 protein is CASSQDALRDEQFF. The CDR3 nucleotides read TGTGCCAGCAGCCAAGATGCGCTTCGGGATGAGCAGTTCTTC.

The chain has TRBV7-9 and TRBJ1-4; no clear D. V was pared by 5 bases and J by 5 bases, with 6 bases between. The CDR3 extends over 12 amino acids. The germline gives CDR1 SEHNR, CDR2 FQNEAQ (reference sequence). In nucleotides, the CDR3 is TGTGCCAGCAGCCCCCCCAATGAAAAACTGTTTTTT. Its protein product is CASSPPNEKLFF.

This CDR3 reads CASRGQALVGANVLTF. The CDR3 bases are TGTGCCAGCAGAGGACAGGCCTTGGTTGGGGCCAACGTCCTGACTTTC. The chain combines TRBV6-5 with TRBJ2-6, with TRBD1 matching over 7 bases. The CDR3 runs 16 residues. Germline V gives CDR1 MNHEY, CDR2 SVGAGI. V lost 6 bases and J lost 3; bases outside the gene matches: 8.

The CDR3 region is CASSLCRSCEQYF. CDR3 in DNA: TGTGCCAGCAGCTTGTGCCGATCGTGCGAGCAGTACTTC. The J gene is TRBJ2-4, the V gene TRBV5-8; unclear D gene. Gene TRBJ2-7 matches the end of the DNA better, so the J call may be wrong. Germline V lookup: CDR1 SGHTS, CDR2 YDEGEE. This CDR3 comprises 13 residues.

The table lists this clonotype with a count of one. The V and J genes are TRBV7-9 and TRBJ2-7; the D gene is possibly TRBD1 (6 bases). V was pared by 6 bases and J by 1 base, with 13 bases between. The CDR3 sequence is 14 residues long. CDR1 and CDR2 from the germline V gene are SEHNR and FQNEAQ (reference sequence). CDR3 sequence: CASSPDSWSYEQYF. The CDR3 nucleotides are TGTGCCAGCAGTCCGGACAGCTGGTCCTACGAGCAGTACTTC. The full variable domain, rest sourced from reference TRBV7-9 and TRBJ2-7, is DTGVSQNPRHKITKRGQNVTFRCDPISEHNRLYWYRQTLGQGPEFLTYFQNEAQLEKSRLLSDRFSAERPKGSFSTLEIQRTEQGDSAMYLCASSPDSWSYEQYFGPGTRLTVT.

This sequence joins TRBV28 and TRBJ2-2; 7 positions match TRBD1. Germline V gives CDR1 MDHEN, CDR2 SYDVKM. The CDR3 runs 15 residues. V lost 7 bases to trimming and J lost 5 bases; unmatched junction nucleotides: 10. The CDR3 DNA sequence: TGTGCCAGCAACCGGAACAGGGGTGGGACCGGGGAGCTGTTTTTT. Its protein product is CASNRNRGGTGELFF.

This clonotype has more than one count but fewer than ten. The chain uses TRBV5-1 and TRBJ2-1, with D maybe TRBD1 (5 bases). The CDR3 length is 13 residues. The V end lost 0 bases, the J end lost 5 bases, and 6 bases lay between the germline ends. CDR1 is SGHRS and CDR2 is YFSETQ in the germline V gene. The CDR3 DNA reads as TGCGCCAGCAGCTTGGCAGGGAACAATGAGCAGTTCTTC. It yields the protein CASSLAGNNEQFF.